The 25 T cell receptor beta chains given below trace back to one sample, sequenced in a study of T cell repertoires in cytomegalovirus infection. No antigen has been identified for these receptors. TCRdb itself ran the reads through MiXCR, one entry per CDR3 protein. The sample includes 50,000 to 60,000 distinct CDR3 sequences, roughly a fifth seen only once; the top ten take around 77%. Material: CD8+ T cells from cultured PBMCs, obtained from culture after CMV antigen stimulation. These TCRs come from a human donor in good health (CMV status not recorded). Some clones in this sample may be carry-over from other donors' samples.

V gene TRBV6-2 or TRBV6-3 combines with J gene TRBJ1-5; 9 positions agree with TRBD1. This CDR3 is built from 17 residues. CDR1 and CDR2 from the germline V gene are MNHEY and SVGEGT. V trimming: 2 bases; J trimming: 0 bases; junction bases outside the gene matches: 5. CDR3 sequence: CASSYNRGLGSNQPQHF. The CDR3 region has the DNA TGTGCCAGCAGTTACAACAGGGGGCTTGGTAGCAATCAGCCCCAGCATTTT.

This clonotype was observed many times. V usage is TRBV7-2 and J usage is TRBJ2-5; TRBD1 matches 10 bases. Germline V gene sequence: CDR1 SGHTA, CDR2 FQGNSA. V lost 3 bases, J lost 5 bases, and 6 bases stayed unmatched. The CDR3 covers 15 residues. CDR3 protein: CASSFYRDRGETQYF. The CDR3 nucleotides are TGTGCCAGCAGCTTCTACCGGGACAGGGGTGAGACCCAGTACTTC.

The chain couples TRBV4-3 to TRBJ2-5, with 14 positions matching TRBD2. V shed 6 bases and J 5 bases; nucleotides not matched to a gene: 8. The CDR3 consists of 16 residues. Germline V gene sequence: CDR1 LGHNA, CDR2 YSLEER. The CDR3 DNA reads TGCGCCAGCAGTCCAACGACTAGCGGGGGGGCCGAGACCCAGTACTTC. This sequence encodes CASSPTTSGGAETQYF.

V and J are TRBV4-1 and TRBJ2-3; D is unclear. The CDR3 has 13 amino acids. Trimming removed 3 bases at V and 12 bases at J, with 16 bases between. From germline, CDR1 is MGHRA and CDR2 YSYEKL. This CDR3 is CASSHVRSQDQYF. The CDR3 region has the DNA TGCGCCAGCAGCCATGTCCGCAGCCAGGACCAGTATTTT.

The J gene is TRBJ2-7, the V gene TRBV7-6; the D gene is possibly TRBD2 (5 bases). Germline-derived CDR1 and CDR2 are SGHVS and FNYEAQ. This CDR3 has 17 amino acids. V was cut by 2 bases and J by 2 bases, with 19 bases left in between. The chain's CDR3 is CASSLRSGGLFTYEQYF. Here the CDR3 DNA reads TGTGCCAGCAGCTTACGGAGCGGCGGTCTTTTCACCTACGAGCAGTACTTC.

Here the CDR3 DNA reads TGTGCCAGCGGGACAGGGACCAACACTGAAGCTTTCTTT. This encodes CASGTGTNTEAFF. The chain joins TRBV12-3 or TRBV12-4 to TRBJ1-1, with TRBD1 identical over 9 bases. The CDR3 has 13 residues. Losses at the gene ends were 8 bases for V and 2 bases for J; bases not matched to a gene: 3.

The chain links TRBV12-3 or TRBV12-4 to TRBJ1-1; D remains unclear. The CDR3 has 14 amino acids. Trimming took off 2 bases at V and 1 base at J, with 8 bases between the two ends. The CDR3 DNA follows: TGTGCCAGCAGTTTATACGCCGGGAACACTGAAGCTTTCTTT. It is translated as CASSLYAGNTEAFF.

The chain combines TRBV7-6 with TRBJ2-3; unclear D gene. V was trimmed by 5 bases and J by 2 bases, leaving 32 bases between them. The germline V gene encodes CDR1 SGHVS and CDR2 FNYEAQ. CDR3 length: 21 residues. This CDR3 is CASSARPGTSTRMSTTDTQYF. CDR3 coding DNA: TGTGCCAGCAGCGCCCGTCCGGGTACCAGCACACGGATGTCCACCACAGATACGCAGTATTTT.

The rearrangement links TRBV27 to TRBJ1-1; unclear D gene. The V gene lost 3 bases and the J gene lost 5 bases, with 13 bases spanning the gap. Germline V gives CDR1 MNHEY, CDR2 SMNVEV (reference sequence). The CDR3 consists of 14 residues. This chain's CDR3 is CASSFRRERTEAFF. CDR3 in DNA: TGTGCCAGCAGTTTTAGGAGGGAGCGGACTGAAGCTTTCTTT.

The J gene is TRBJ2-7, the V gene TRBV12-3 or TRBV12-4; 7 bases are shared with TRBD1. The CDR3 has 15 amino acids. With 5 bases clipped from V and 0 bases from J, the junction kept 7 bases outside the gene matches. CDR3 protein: CASSRVQGSSYEQYF. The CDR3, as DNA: TGTGCCAGCAGTCGGGTACAGGGGAGCTCCTACGAGCAGTACTTC.

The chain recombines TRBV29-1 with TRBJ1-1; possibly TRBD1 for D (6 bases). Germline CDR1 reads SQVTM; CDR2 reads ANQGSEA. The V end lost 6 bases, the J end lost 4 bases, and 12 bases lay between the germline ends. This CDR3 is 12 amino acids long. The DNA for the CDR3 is TGCAGCGTCCCGAGGGGGAGCACTGAAGCTTTCTTT. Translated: CSVPRGSTEAFF.

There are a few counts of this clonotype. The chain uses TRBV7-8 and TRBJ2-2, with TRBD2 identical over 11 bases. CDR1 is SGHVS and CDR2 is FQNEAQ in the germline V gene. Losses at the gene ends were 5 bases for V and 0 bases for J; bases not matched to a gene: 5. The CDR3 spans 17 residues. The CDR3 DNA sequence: TGTGCCAGCAGCCGTAGCGGGGGGGTCCCGAACACCGGGGAGCTGTTTTTT. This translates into CASSRSGGVPNTGELFF.

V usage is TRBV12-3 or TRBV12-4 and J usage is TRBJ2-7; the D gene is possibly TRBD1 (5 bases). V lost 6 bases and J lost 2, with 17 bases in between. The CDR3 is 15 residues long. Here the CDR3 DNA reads TGTGCCAGCAGCCTGACCGCCAGGGTTCCCTACGAGCAGTACTTC. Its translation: CASSLTARVPYEQYF.

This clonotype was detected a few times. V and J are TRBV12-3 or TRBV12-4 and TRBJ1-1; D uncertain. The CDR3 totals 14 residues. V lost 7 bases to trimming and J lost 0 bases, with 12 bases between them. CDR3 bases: TGTGCCAGCACCGTCGGACTGATGAACACTGAAGCTTTCTTT. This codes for CASTVGLMNTEAFF.

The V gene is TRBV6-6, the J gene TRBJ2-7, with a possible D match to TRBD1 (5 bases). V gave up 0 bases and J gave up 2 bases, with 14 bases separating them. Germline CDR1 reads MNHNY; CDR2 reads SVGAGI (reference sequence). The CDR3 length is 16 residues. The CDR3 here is CASSYSAGRLTYEQYF. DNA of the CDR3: TGTGCCAGCAGTTACTCAGCAGGGCGCCTCACCTACGAGCAGTACTTC.

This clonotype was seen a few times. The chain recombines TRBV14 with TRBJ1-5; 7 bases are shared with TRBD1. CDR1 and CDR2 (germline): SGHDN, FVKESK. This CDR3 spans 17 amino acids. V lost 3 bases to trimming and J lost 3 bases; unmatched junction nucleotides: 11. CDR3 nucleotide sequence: TGTGCCAGCAGCCACCCCACAGGGGTAGGAGCCAATCAGCCCCAGCATTTT. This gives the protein CASSHPTGVGANQPQHF.

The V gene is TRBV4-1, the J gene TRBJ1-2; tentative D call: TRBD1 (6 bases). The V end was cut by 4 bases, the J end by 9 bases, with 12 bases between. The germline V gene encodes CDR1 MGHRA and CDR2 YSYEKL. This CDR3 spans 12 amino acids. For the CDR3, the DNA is TGCGCCAGCAGCCCGACAGGACTGAGCTACACCTTC. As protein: CASSPTGLSYTF.

The CDR3 reads CASSSRLAGGPTDTQYF. CDR3 nucleotide sequence: TGTGCCAGCAGCTCCCGACTAGCGGGGGGGCCGACAGATACGCAGTATTTT. The V gene is TRBV5-6, the J gene TRBJ2-3; 14 bases are shared with TRBD2. Trimming took 3 bases from V and 3 from J; bases not matched to a gene: 6. The germline V gene encodes CDR1 SGHDT and CDR2 YYEEEE. The CDR3 totals 17 residues.

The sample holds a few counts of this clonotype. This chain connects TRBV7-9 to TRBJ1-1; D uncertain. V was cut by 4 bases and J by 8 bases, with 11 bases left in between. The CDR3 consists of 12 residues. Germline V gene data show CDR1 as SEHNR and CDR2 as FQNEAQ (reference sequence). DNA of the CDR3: TGTGCCAGCAGCTCGACCCCCCCCGAAGCTTTCTTT. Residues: CASSSTPPEAFF.

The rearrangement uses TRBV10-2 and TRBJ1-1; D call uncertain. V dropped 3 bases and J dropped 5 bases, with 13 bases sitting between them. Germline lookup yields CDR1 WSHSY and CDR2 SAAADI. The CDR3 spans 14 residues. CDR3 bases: TGCGCCAGCAGTGACCGTGGAACGGAGACTGAAGCTTTCTTT. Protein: CASSDRGTETEAFF.

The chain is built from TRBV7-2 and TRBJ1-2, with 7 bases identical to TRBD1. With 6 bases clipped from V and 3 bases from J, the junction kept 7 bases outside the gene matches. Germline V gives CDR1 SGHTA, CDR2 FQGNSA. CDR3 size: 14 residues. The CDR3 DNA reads TGTGCCAGCAGTTCACGACAGGGTGACTATGGCTACACCTTC. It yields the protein CASSSRQGDYGYTF.

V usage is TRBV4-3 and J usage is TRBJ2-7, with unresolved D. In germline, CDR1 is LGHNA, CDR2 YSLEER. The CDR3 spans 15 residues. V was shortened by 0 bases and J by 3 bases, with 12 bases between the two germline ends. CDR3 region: CASSQDHIQFYEQYF. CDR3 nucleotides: TGCGCCAGCAGCCAAGATCATATACAGTTCTACGAGCAGTACTTC.

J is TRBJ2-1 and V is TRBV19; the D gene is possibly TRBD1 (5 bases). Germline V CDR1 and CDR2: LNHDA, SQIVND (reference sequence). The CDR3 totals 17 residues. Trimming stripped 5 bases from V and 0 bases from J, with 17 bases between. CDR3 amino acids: CASSPDSGLSSYNEQFF. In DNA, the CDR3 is TGTGCCAGTAGTCCCGACAGTGGGCTGAGCTCCTACAATGAGCAGTTCTTC.

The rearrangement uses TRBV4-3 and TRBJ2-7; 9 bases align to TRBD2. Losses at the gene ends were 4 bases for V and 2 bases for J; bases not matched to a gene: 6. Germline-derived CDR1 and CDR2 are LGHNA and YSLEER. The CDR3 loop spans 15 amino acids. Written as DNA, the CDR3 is TGCGCCAGCAGCCTTATAGCGGGGGCGGCCTACGAGCAGTACTTC. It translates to CASSLIAGAAYEQYF.

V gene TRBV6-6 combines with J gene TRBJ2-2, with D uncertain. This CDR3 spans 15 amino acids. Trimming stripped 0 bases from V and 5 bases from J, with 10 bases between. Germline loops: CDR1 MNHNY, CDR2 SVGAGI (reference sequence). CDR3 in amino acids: CASSYSGMGTGELFF. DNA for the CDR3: TGTGCCAGCAGTTACTCAGGGATGGGGACCGGGGAGCTGTTTTTT.